The clone carrying this TCR beta chain was counted between two and nine times. The authors' processing: The authors estimated nucleated cell counts from reference gene primer amplification. TCRdb keeps only in-frame clones here, not all; method: immunoSEQ multiplex PCR. V and J calls and clone size come straight from that table; D and trimming were deduced from the DNA. The table lists 75,000 to 85,000 clones, approximately 86% of them singletons. Trimming cost V 2 bases and J 6 bases, with 11 bases left between them. Germline assignment: CDR1 GTSNPN and CDR2 SVGIG (reference sequence). The CDR3 sequence is 13 residues long. This sample was included in a study of blood T cell repertoires in COVID-19. About the study: The United States, Italy and Spain supplied acute and convalescent COVID-19 samples.

The chain employs TRBV30 and TRBJ1-5; no clear D. Specimen: peripheral blood. The clonotype comes from a human donor in a cohort sampled during active COVID-19. The CDR3 reads CAWSSSGGQPQHF. The CDR3 nucleotides read TGTGCCTGGAGTTCGTCGGGAGGTCAGCCCCAGCATTTT.